These 25 T cell receptor beta chains were all obtained from the same sample, sequenced in a study of CXCR3-negative and CXCR3-positive naive CD8 T cells. UMI-tagged TRB cDNA libraries were built via 5' RACE. TCRdb reanalyzed the 5' RACE reads and collapses them to one entry per CDR3 protein, without DNA. The sample data list several thousand distinct CDR3 sequences. No antigen has been assigned to these receptors. General study findings and limits: Naive cells positive for CXCR3 carried more hydrophobic TRB CDR3s than CXCR3-negative ones.

The sequenced sample consisted of naive CXCR3+ CD8+ T cells from blood. Subset: CD45RO-CCR7+CD27+CD95- naive CD8+ T cells expressing CXCR3 (TNR3+). The receptor set was obtained from a human donor in good health. Some clones in this sample may be carry-over from other donors' samples.

V is TRBV7-6 and J is TRBJ2-1; the D gene TCRdb calls, TRBD2, cannot be checked with no DNA. This CDR3 is built from 12 residues. CDR1 and CDR2 (germline): SGHVS, FNYEAQ. CDR3 in amino acids: CASRHTSDEQFF.

Measured by frequency, this clonotype is medium-sized. This chain uses TRBV6-6 with TRBJ2-7; lacking DNA, the TRBD1 call made by TCRdb goes unchecked. CDR1 is MNHNY and CDR2 is SVGAGI in the germline V gene (reference sequence). CDR3 length: 16 residues. Here the CDR3 reads CASSYFGTGGIYEQYF.

Its frequency marks this clonotype as medium-sized. This rearrangement joins TRBV27 to TRBJ1-5; TCRdb designates TRBD1, a call that cannot be tested without DNA. The CDR3 totals 14 residues. From germline, CDR1 is MNHEY and CDR2 SMNVEV (reference sequence). The CDR3 loop reads CASCPQGSNQPQHF.

The V and J genes are TRBV29-1 and TRBJ2-7; the TRBD2 assignment by TCRdb is unverifiable without DNA. The CDR3 is made up of 15 amino acids. The germline V gene encodes CDR1 SQVTM and CDR2 ANQGSEA. The CDR3 reads CSVEERGSRGYEQYF.

By frequency, this clonotype registers medium-sized. The chain joins TRBV15 to TRBJ2-3. CDR3 length: 16 amino acids. Germline V gene data show CDR1 as LNHNV and CDR2 as YYDKDF (reference sequence). CDR3 region: CATSRGDWESTDTQYF.

The chain combines TRBV5-4 with TRBJ2-1. This CDR3 comprises 17 residues. Germline assignment: CDR1 SGHNT and CDR2 YYREEE (reference sequence). CDR3: CASSPDSWSSSYNEQFF. Full variable domain (rest looked up from reference TRBV5-4 and TRBJ2-1): ETGVTQSPTHLIKTRGQQVTLRCSSQSGHNTVSWYQQALGQGPQFIFQYYREEENGRGNFPPRFSGLQFPNYSSELNVNALELDDSALYLCASSPDSWSSSYNEQFFGPGTRLTVL.

The chain's CDR3 is CASSQLVFYEQYF. V usage is TRBV4-1 and J usage is TRBJ2-7. The germline V gene encodes CDR1 MGHRA and CDR2 YSYEKL. The CDR3 runs 13 residues.

This chain joins TRBV5-5 and TRBJ2-7. This CDR3 region has 14 residues. From germline, CDR1 is SGHKS and CDR2 YYEKEE (reference sequence). CDR3 sequence reads: CASSLRTNSYEQYF.

V usage is TRBV10-3 and J usage is TRBJ2-1; the D gene TCRdb calls, TRBD1, cannot be checked with no DNA. Germline-derived CDR1 and CDR2 are ENHRY and SYGVKD. The CDR3 is made up of 15 amino acids. This CDR3 reads CAISEGSGPYNEQFF.

Measured by frequency, this clonotype is medium-sized. This chain joins TRBV29-1 and TRBJ1-1. Per germline, CDR1 SQVTM and CDR2 ANQGSEA. This CDR3 contains 11 residues. Here the CDR3 reads CSVVTGTEAFF. The variable domain in full, completed from reference TRBV29-1 and TRBJ1-1, reads SAVISQKPSRDICQRGTSLTIQCQVDSQVTMMFWYRQQPGQSLTLIATANQGSEATYESGFVIDKFPISRPNLTFSTLTVSNMSPEDSSIYLCSVVTGTEAFFGQGTRLTVV.

The J gene is TRBJ1-1, the V gene TRBV5-1. This CDR3 spans 15 amino acids. Per germline, CDR1 SGHRS and CDR2 YFSETQ. The CDR3 reads CASSLARSKNTEAFF.

The V and J genes are TRBV7-9 and TRBJ1-1. CDR1 and CDR2 (germline): SEHNR, FQNEAQ (reference sequence). The CDR3 totals 15 residues. This CDR3 is CASSLVQGGDTEAFF. Based on the CDR3 plus reference TRBV7-9 and TRBJ1-1, the full variable domain is DTGVSQNPRHKITKRGQNVTFRCDPISEHNRLYWYRQTLGQGPEFLTYFQNEAQLEKSRLLSDRFSAERPKGSFSTLEIQRTEQGDSAMYLCASSLVQGGDTEAFFGQGTRLTVV.

The rearrangement uses TRBV4-1 and TRBJ2-2; absent DNA, TCRdb's TRBD1 call cannot be checked. CDR3 length equals 19 residues. Germline CDR1 MGHRA, CDR2 YSYEKL. The CDR3 region is CASSQDAPTQGGNTGELFF.

This chain links TRBV18 with TRBJ2-1. CDR3 length: 12 residues. Per the germline V gene, CDR1 is KGHSH and CDR2 is LQKENI. CDR3 residues: CASSPGRNEQFF.

This clonotype is labeled medium-sized based on frequency. The chain combines TRBV5-5 with TRBJ1-1; the D call from TCRdb, TRBD1, cannot be confirmed without DNA. The CDR3 extends over 14 amino acids. Germline lookup yields CDR1 SGHKS and CDR2 YYEKEE (reference sequence). CDR3 region: CASSQLGGTTEAFF. Looking up the rest from reference TRBV5-5 and TRBJ1-1 gives the full variable domain: DAGVTQSPTHLIKTRGQQVTLRCSPISGHKSVSWYQQVLGQGPQFIFQYYEKEERGRGNFPDRFSARQFPNYSSELNVNALLLGDSALYLCASSQLGGTTEAFFGQGTRLTVV.

The V gene is TRBV6-5, the J gene TRBJ2-5; TCRdb indicates TRBD1, and absent DNA this call remains unverified. Germline V gene data show CDR1 as MNHEY and CDR2 as SVGAGI. CDR3 length: 13 amino acids. The CDR3 spells CASSKAGGETQYF.

J is TRBJ2-1 and V is TRBV5-1; TCRdb's D call, TRBD1, is unchecked because there is no DNA. The CDR3 sequence is 18 residues long. In germline, CDR1 is SGHRS, CDR2 YFSETQ. The CDR3 sequence: CASSLNRQGEEGYNEQFF. The full variable domain, completed using reference TRBV5-1 and TRBJ2-1, is KAGVTQTPRYLIKTRGQQVTLSCSPISGHRSVSWYQQTPGQGLQFLFEYFSETQRNKGNFPGRFSGRQFSNSRSEMNVSTLELGDSALYLCASSLNRQGEEGYNEQFFGPGTRLTVL.

J is TRBJ2-7 and V is TRBV29-1. CDR3 length: 11 amino acids. Germline V gene data show CDR1 as SQVTM and CDR2 as ANQGSEA. Here the CDR3 reads CSVGGVGEQYF.

The CDR3 sequence is CSVEIASSYEQYF. The rearrangement links TRBV29-1 to TRBJ2-7. The CDR3 covers 13 residues. CDR1 is SQVTM, CDR2 ANQGSEA, per germline.

The rearrangement uses TRBV29-1 and TRBJ1-1; TCRdb names TRBD1, which stays unverified in the absence of DNA. This CDR3 is 13 amino acids long. Per germline, CDR1 SQVTM and CDR2 ANQGSEA. The CDR3 protein is CSVETGMNTEAFF.

The chain combines TRBV10-2 with TRBJ1-2; there is no DNA to check the TCRdb D call of TRBD1. The germline CDR1 and CDR2 sequences are WSHSY and SAAADI. This CDR3 contains 16 residues. CDR3 residues: CASSESGGGLGYGYTF.

The chain joins TRBV29-1 to TRBJ2-7; TCRdb indicates TRBD2, and absent DNA this call remains unverified. CDR1 and CDR2 (germline): SQVTM, ANQGSEA. The CDR3 spans 12 residues. CDR3 protein: CSVVGLVGEQYF.

The chain recombines TRBV12-3 or TRBV12-4 with TRBJ2-7. CDR3 size: 11 residues. The CDR3 loop is CASSFGVEQYF.

The rearrangement links TRBV28 to TRBJ1-5; the D call of TRBD1 rests on TCRdb alone, since no DNA is present to check it. This CDR3 comprises 14 residues. Germline V CDR1 and CDR2: MDHEN, SYDVKM. CDR3 sequence reads: CASTGQGRNQPQHF.

By frequency, this clonotype is medium-sized (0.01 to 0.1%). CDR3 protein: CASSLSVYNSPLHF. The genes are TRBV28 and TRBJ1-6. Germline V gives CDR1 MDHEN, CDR2 SYDVKM. The length of the CDR3 is 14 residues.